This TCR beta chain emerged from a study of T cell responses to AZD1222 COVID-19 vaccine. Whole-study findings and limits: Recipients of two AZD1222 doses showed rising Spike-specific TCR breadth and depth. Donors were largely white British and mainly female; clonal diversity was possibly underestimated. At 160-218 and 743-854, vaccine-associated CD4 TCRs were dominant, and they spanned spike.

The data were produced by immunoSEQ multiplex PCR, yet TCRdb's version contains in-frame clones alone and is incomplete. The sample records nearly 110,000 clones, 80% to 95% being singletons. The germline V gene encodes CDR1 SEHNR and CDR2 FQNEAQ (reference sequence). The J segment lost 10 bases and the V segment lost 4 bases, leaving 6 bases of the junction unmatched. The CDR3 has 14 amino acids. As concerns this clone: Its matching antigen is unknown.

Pooling of second doses given at about 4 or about 12 weeks was done. This receptor was identified in an adult who received the AZD1222 COVID-19 vaccine. The rearrangement links TRBV7-9 to TRBJ1-6; 8 bases map to TRBD1. Sequencing used peripheral blood, obtained 28 days after the second AZD1222 dose. Here the CDR3 reads CASSSGQGGSPLHF. Here the CDR3 DNA reads TGTGCCAGCAGCTCCGGACAGGGAGGATCACCCCTCCACTTT. Drawing the rest from reference TRBV7-9 and TRBJ1-6, the complete variable domain is DTGVSQNPRHKITKRGQNVTFRCDPISEHNRLYWYRQTLGQGPEFLTYFQNEAQLEKSRLLSDRFSAERPKGSFSTLEIQRTEQGDSAMYLCASSSGQGGSPLHFGNGTRLTVT.